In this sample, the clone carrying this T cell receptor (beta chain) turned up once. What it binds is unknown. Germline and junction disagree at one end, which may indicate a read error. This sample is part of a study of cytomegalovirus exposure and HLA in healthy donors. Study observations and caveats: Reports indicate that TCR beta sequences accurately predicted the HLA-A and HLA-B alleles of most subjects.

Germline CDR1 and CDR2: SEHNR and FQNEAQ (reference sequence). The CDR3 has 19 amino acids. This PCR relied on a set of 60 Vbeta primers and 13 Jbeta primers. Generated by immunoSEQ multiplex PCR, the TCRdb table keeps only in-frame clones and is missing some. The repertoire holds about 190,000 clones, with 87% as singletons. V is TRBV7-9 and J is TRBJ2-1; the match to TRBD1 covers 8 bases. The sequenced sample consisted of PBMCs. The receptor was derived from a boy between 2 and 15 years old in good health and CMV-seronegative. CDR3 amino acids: CSSSPETYRRGREFYEQFF. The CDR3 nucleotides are TGTTCCAGCAGCCCAGAAACCTACCGCAGGGGGCGCGAATTCTATGAGCAGTTCTTC.